The source of this T cell receptor beta chain is a study of shared clonotypes between healthy human individuals. Cells designated naive CD8 were CD45RO-negative and were positively selected for CCR7, with terminally differentiated effector memory CD45RA+ cells excluded. Trimming left V 1 base short and J 2 bases short, with 8 bases between. The germline V gene encodes CDR1 LGHNA and CDR2 YSLEER. This CDR3 region has 14 residues. Libraries were prepared by immunoSEQ multiplex PCR; TCRdb keeps only in-frame clonotypes and omits some of them. This table has about 2.1 million clones, 85% to 95% appearing once.

The chain links TRBV4-3 to TRBJ1-2; unclear D gene. The sequence came from a man aged 18 to 30 in good health. Some clones in this sample may be carry-over from other donors' samples. The sample comprised naive CD8+ T cells from PBMCs. CDR3 residues: CASSQGQANYGYTF. CDR3 nucleotides: TGCGCCAGCAGCCAAGGCCAGGCCAACTATGGCTACACCTTC.